These 15 T cell receptor beta chains were all obtained from the same sample, sequenced in a study of T-cell memory formation after mild COVID-19. In TCRdb, the 5' RACE reads were re-called with MiXCR into one record per CDR3 protein. The sample yields about 270,000 distinct CDR3 sequences, roughly 17% seen once. Sequences were obtained from PBMCs or a T cell subset sorted from them (not recorded which). Receptors originate from a man aged 18 to 29 who had mild COVID-19 (a few samples of this study predate the infection). Cell type and time point are not known.

The chain combines TRBV6-1 with TRBJ2-7, with a weak D call TRBD1 (5 bases). Trimming left V 1 base short and J 0 bases short, with 10 bases between. Germline lookup yields CDR1 MNHNS and CDR2 SASEGT. The CDR3 sequence is 15 residues long. CDR3 region: CASSEGWGSSYEQYF. The CDR3 DNA sequence: TGTGCCAGCAGTGAAGGGTGGGGCAGCTCCTACGAGCAGTACTTC.

The table lists this clonotype with a few counts. The chain links TRBV12-3 or TRBV12-4 to TRBJ2-5, with D possibly matching TRBD2 (6 bases). The CDR3 is 15 amino acids. V dropped 4 bases and J dropped 0 bases, with 12 bases sitting between them. CDR3 loop: CASSSWGGDQETQYF. The CDR3 region has the DNA TGTGCCAGCAGTTCCTGGGGCGGGGACCAAGAGACCCAGTACTTC.

This clonotype came up a few times. The V call is TRBV12-5, the J call TRBJ2-3; D gene unclear. Germline V gene sequence: CDR1 LGHNT, CDR2 FRNRAP. The CDR3 runs 16 residues. Deletions cut 3 bases from V and 2 bases from J, with 15 bases between. CDR3 loop: CASGFHGGRSTDTQYF. In DNA form, the CDR3 reads TGTGCTAGTGGTTTTCATGGTGGACGGTCCACAGATACGCAGTATTTT.

The V call is TRBV6-2 or TRBV6-3, the J call TRBJ2-3, with D possibly matching TRBD2 (5 bases). The ends were cut back, 2 bases at V and 0 bases at J, with 15 bases in the middle. There are 17 residues in the CDR3. In germline, CDR1 is MNHEY, CDR2 SVGEGT. CDR3 amino acids: CASSYRRLLPSTDTQYF. The CDR3 bases are TGTGCCAGCAGTTACCGGCGACTACTTCCAAGCACAGATACGCAGTATTTT.

This chain joins TRBV7-8 and TRBJ1-6; D unresolved. CDR3 length equals 17 residues. The ends were cut back, 0 bases at V and 4 bases at J, with 13 bases in the middle. From germline, CDR1 is SGHVS and CDR2 FQNEAQ. The CDR3 DNA follows: TGTGCCAGCAGCTTAGCTGGGCGGCTCGGGTATAATTCACCCCTCCACTTT. This encodes CASSLAGRLGYNSPLHF.

This clonotype was seen a handful of times. The rearrangement uses TRBV6-6 and TRBJ2-5; TRBD2 matches at 7 bases. With 0 bases clipped from V and 0 bases from J, the junction kept 4 bases outside the gene matches. This CDR3 has 16 amino acids. Per the germline V gene, CDR1 is MNHNY and CDR2 is SVGAGI (reference sequence). The CDR3: CASSYSWLADQETQYF. In DNA form, the CDR3 reads TGTGCCAGCAGTTACTCATGGCTAGCGGACCAAGAGACCCAGTACTTC.

The chain combines TRBV4-3 with TRBJ2-3, with TRBD1 matching 9 bases. Trimming took 4 bases from V and 5 from J; bases not matched to a gene: 13. This CDR3 is 17 amino acids long. Germline CDR1 is LGHNA and CDR2 is YSLEER. The CDR3 loop reads CASSPHPGQGVLDTQYF. The CDR3 DNA reads as TGCGCCAGCAGCCCTCATCCGGGACAGGGTGTTTTAGATACGCAGTATTTT.

The gene calls are TRBV10-3 and TRBJ2-1; 8 bases line up with TRBD1. This CDR3 comprises 16 residues. Unmatched junction bases numbered 10, after V lost 2 bases and J lost 7 bases. From germline, CDR1 is ENHRY and CDR2 SYGVKD. The CDR3 sequence: CAISERRQGAQNEQFF. The CDR3 DNA follows: TGTGCCATCAGTGAGAGGAGGCAGGGGGCGCAAAATGAGCAGTTCTTC.

This clonotype has a handful of counts. This chain links TRBV18 with TRBJ2-5, with D maybe TRBD1 (5 bases). Germline values: CDR1 KGHSH, CDR2 LQKENI. The CDR3 runs 15 residues. V was shortened by 1 base and J by 4 bases, with 13 bases between the two germline ends. The DNA for the CDR3 is TGTGCCAGCTCACCACGGGCAGACAGTTCAGAGACCCAGTACTTC. This translates into CASSPRADSSETQYF.

The CDR3 loop reads CASSYNRDRDATNEKLFF. In DNA form, the CDR3 reads TGTGCCAGCAGTTACAATAGGGACAGAGATGCAACTAATGAAAAACTGTTTTTT. V gene TRBV6-6 combines with J gene TRBJ1-4; 7 nucleotides match TRBD1. Germline V CDR1 and CDR2: MNHNY, SVGAGI (reference sequence). The CDR3 is 18 residues long. Germline trimming cut 2 bases from V and 0 bases from J; bases unmatched to any gene: 9.

This clonotype was recorded a few times. The chain has TRBV9 and TRBJ2-3; D gene uncertain. Trimming left V 4 bases short and J 5 bases short, with 11 bases between. The CDR3 contains 13 residues. CDR1 SGDLS and CDR2 YYNGEE come from the germline V gene. CDR3 sequence (DNA): TGTGCCAGCAGCTCGTCTCAGAGAGATACGCAGTATTTT. It codes for CASSSSQRDTQYF.

The rearrangement joins TRBV20-1 to TRBJ2-1; the match to TRBD2 covers 14 bases. Trimming cost V 2 bases and J 7 bases; bases outside gene matches: 4. Germline-derived CDR1 and CDR2 are DFQATT and SNEGSKA (reference sequence). This CDR3 comprises 15 residues. CDR3 nucleotide sequence: TGCAGTGCTAGACGGGGACTAGCGGGGGTTAATGAGCAGTTCTTC. Its protein product is CSARRGLAGVNEQFF.

The chain carries TRBV4-2 and TRBJ2-3, with D perhaps TRBD1 or TRBD2 (6 bases each). Trimming took off 2 bases at V and 4 bases at J, with 16 bases between the two ends. Germline CDR1 is LGHNA and CDR2 is YNFKEQ. CDR3 length equals 16 residues. CDR3 nucleotide sequence: TGTGCCAGCAGCCAAATGTTACAGGGCGGGGCAGATACGCAGTATTTT. Residues: CASSQMLQGGADTQYF.

The gene calls are TRBV14 and TRBJ2-3, with TRBD2 matching over 7 bases. Germline V gene sequence: CDR1 SGHDN, CDR2 FVKESK. The V segment lost 4 bases and the J segment 2 bases; nucleotides outside the gene matches: 3. The CDR3 is 14 residues long. The CDR3 nucleotides read TGTGCCAGCAGCCGGGGAGGGTTCACAGATACGCAGTATTTT. The encoded protein is CASSRGGFTDTQYF.

The chain uses TRBV7-3 and TRBJ2-3; 8 bases match TRBD2. Losses at the gene ends were 4 bases for V and 2 bases for J; bases not matched to a gene: 2. Germline loops: CDR1 SGHTA, CDR2 FQGTGA. CDR3 length: 14 amino acids. In DNA, the CDR3 is TGTGCCAGCAGCTACGGACTAGCCACAGATACGCAGTATTTT. This encodes CASSYGLATDTQYF.